These T cell receptor beta chains were read from a single sample in a study of shared clonotypes between healthy human individuals. Sequencing used immunoSEQ multiplex PCR; TCRdb keeps in-frame clones, though not all of them. The sample contains 550,000 to 800,000 clones, approximately 79% of which appear only once. The sequencing sample was made of memory CD4+ T cells sorted from blood. These TCRs come from a woman between 25 and 40 years old in good health. The CDR3 runs from the conserved cysteine through the conserved F or W. Each record gives: J gene, D gene, V gene, clone size, CDR3 DNA, CDR3 protein. A D gene is named only where the DNA matches it firmly. Some rows mark clone size as missing; the rest say once, few, many or name a class of expanded clone.

TRBJ2-1	NA	TRBV19	NA	TGTGCCAGTAGTATAACGCTTCAGGTCAATGAGCAGTTCTTC	CASSITLQVNEQFF
TRBJ2-5	NA	TRBV5-1	NA	TGCGCCAGCAGCCCGGCAAGGGGCGCGGGCCAAGAGACCCAGTACTTC	CASSPARGAGQETQYF
TRBJ2-5	NA	TRBV6-6	NA	TGTGCCAGCAGCCTAGAATGGGAGACCCAGTACTTC	CASSLEWETQYF
TRBJ2-7	NA	TRBV28	NA	TGTGCCAGCAGTCACCGCGGGGGACAGCGGGACAACTCCTACGAGCAGTACTTC	CASSHRGGQRDNSYEQYF
TRBJ2-7	NA	TRBV28	NA	TGTGCCAGCAGTTTACTATGGCAGACCTACGAGCAGTACTTC	CASSLLWQTYEQYF
TRBJ1-4	NA	TRBV11-2	NA	TGTGCCAGCAGCTTTACTAATGAAAAACTGTTTTTT	CASSFTNEKLFF
TRBJ1-1	TRBD1	TRBV5-4	few	TGTGCCAGCAGCCCTTGGACAGGGGCGATTAACACTGAAGCTTTCTTT	CASSPWTGAINTEAFF
TRBJ2-2	TRBD1	TRBV27	NA	TGTGCCAGCAGTTTGCCCGGTGACAGGGGGCGAACCGGGGAGCTGTTTTTT	CASSLPGDRGRTGELFF
TRBJ2-1	NA	TRBV6-5	once	TGTGCCAGCAGTTCCTACGGACTAATCAATGAGCAGTTCTTC	CASSSYGLINEQFF
TRBJ2-5	NA	TRBV7-3	once	TGTGCCAGCAGCCCGAACGGGGGAGCCCAAGAGACCCAGTACTTC	CASSPNGGAQETQYF
TRBJ2-4	NA	TRBV19	few	TGTGCCAGTAGTGAAGGACAGCCACGGGACATTCAGTACTTC	CASSEGQPRDIQYF
TRBJ2-7	NA	TRBV30	NA	TGTGCCTTCCGGATGGGGGTTTCCTACGAGCAGTACTTC	CAFRMGVSYEQYF
TRBJ2-1	TRBD2	TRBV30	once	TGTGCCTGGAGACTACTAGCGGACGCCAATGAGCAGTTCTTC	CAWRLLADANEQFF
TRBJ1-2	NA	TRBV19	NA	TGTGCCAGTAGTATAGATTGGGCCACCGCGGGCGGCTACACCTTC	CASSIDWATAGGYTF
TRBJ1-2	NA	TRBV28	NA	TGTGCCAGCAGTTTACGCACCTATGGCTACACCTTC	CASSLRTYGYTF
TRBJ1-2	NA	TRBV28	NA	TGTGCCAGCAGTTTCGGACTCTATGGCTACACCTTC	CASSFGLYGYTF
TRBJ1-3	NA	TRBV21-1	NA	TGTGCCAGCAGCAAAGAGTCGACGGGGAACTCTGGAAACACCATATATTTT	CASSKESTGNSGNTIYF
TRBJ2-1	TRBD2	TRBV7-9	NA	TGTGCCAGTCGACTAGCGGGAGTCCCCAATGAGCAGTTCTTC	CASRLAGVPNEQFF
TRBJ2-3	TRBD1	TRBV10-3	NA	TGTGCCATCAGTGAGCAGGTCAGGGGGTCAGATACGCAGTATTTT	CAISEQVRGSDTQYF
TRBJ1-2	TRBD1	TRBV7-3	NA	TGTGCCAGCAGCCCGACAAGGGAGGGGGCGTACAGCTATGGCTACACCTTC	CASSPTREGAYSYGYTF
TRBJ1-3	NA	TRBV28	NA	TGTGCCAGCAGGGCTACCGGGACACGTTTTTCTGGAAACACCATATATTTT	CASRATGTRFSGNTIYF
TRBJ2-7	NA	TRBV10-3	NA	TGTGCCATCAGTGAACAGGCTGGGTCCTACGAGCAGTACTTC	CAISEQAGSYEQYF
TRBJ1-2	TRBD1	TRBV19	few	TGTGCCAGTAGCCCGGGACAGGGGGCGTCTGGCTACACCTTC	CASSPGQGASGYTF
TRBJ2-7	TRBD2	TRBV28	few	TGTGCCAGCAGTTTGGGGGGACTAGATGACTCCTACGAGCAGTACTTC	CASSLGGLDDSYEQYF
TRBJ2-2	TRBD1	TRBV5-1	NA	TGCGCCAGCAGCACACAGGGGGACGGATCCACCGGGGAGCTGTTTTTT	CASSTQGDGSTGELFF
TRBJ2-3	TRBD1	TRBV28	NA	TGTGCCAGCAGTTCCCCCCAGGGGGAAGGCACAGATACGCAGTATTTT	CASSSPQGEGTDTQYF
TRBJ1-5	NA	TRBV5-5	NA	TGTGCCAGCAGAGGCGGTAGCAATCAGCCCCAGCATTTT	CASRGGSNQPQHF
TRBJ2-3	NA	TRBV7-9	NA	TGTGCCAGCAGCTTCGAGATAGATACGCAGTATTTT	CASSFEIDTQYF
TRBJ2-7	NA	TRBV9	many	TGTGCCAGCAGCGAACGGGACCCCGCTATCGAGCAGTACTTC	CASSERDPAIEQYF